Below, 11 T cell receptor beta chains from the same sample are listed, as sequenced in a study of shared clonotypes between healthy human individuals. Sequencing was performed with immunoSEQ multiplex PCR; in TCRdb, only in-frame clones are kept and a portion is missing. The data show millions of clones, with 90% to 95% seen just once and over 0.12% held by the top ten. The sequenced sample was naive CD4+ T cells sorted from blood. Subset reported: CD45RA+ positively selected. All receptors derive from a man aged 18-30 years in good health.

The rearrangement uses TRBV5-6 and TRBJ2-2; D is possibly TRBD1 (6 bases). This CDR3 has 15 residues. The V end was cut by 4 bases, the J end by 6 bases, with 16 bases between. In germline, CDR1 is SGHDT, CDR2 YYEEEE. The CDR3 DNA reads as TGTGCCAGCAGCGCCATCCGGGCAGGGGCCGGGGAGCTGTTTTTT. Amino acids: CASSAIRAGAGELFF. Variable domain in full (rest from reference TRBV5-6 and TRBJ2-2): DAGVTQSPTHLIKTRGQQVTLRCSPKSGHDTVSWYQQALGQGPQFIFQYYEEEERQRGNFPDRFSGHQFPNYSSELNVNALLLGDSALYLCASSAIRAGAGELFFGEGSRLTVL.

The gene calls are TRBV18 and TRBJ2-2; D is unclear. Germline-derived CDR1 and CDR2 are KGHSH and LQKENI. The CDR3 is made up of 15 amino acids. The V end was cut by 6 bases, the J end by 2 bases, with 13 bases between. Here the CDR3 reads CASSRMDGNTGELFF. The DNA for the CDR3 is TGTGCCAGCTCCAGAATGGACGGAAACACCGGGGAGCTGTTTTTT.

This rearrangement joins TRBV5-6 to TRBJ1-2; no definite D call. V was cut by 4 bases and J by 4 bases, with 20 bases left in between. CDR3 size: 16 residues. The V gene's germline CDR1 is SGHDT and CDR2 YYEEEE. The CDR3 bases are TGTGCCAGCAGCCCGTTGCGGGGTCTGACTTCCTATGGCTACACCTTC. Translating gives CASSPLRGLTSYGYTF.

The chain employs TRBV2 and TRBJ1-1; TRBD1 matches 8 bases. Germline assignment: CDR1 SNHLY and CDR2 FYNNEI. Germline trimming cut 7 bases from V and 2 bases from J; bases unmatched to any gene: 6. CDR3 length: 14 residues. Here the CDR3 DNA reads TGTGCCAGCACAAGGCAGGGGGCAAACACTGAAGCTTTCTTT. Translation gives CASTRQGANTEAFF.

The genes are TRBV7-2 and TRBJ2-3, with TRBD2 matching 15 bases. CDR1 is SGHTA, CDR2 FQGNSA, per germline. The CDR3 runs to 18 residues. Trimming cost V 4 bases and J 3 bases; bases outside gene matches: 8. DNA of the CDR3: TGTGCCAGCAGCTCCGAGGGACTAGCGGGGGGAATGACAGATACGCAGTATTTT. Translation: CASSSEGLAGGMTDTQYF.

This rearrangement joins TRBV5-4 to TRBJ2-6; D tentatively reads TRBD1 or TRBD2 (5 bases each). CDR1 is SGHNT, CDR2 YYREEE, per germline (reference sequence). The CDR3 length is 17 residues. With 6 bases removed from V and 0 bases from J, the gap between germline ends came to 16 bases. Here the CDR3 DNA reads TGTGCCAGCACTCCCGGGGCCATTAACTCTGGGGCCAACGTCCTGACTTTC. Amino acids: CASTPGAINSGANVLTF.

This clone was seen just once. This rearrangement joins TRBV5-1 to TRBJ2-1; D is perhaps TRBD1 (6 bases). CDR1 and CDR2 from the germline V gene are SGHRS and YFSETQ. CDR3 length equals 14 residues. V lost 5 bases to trimming and J lost 2 bases, with 11 bases between them. The CDR3 nucleotides are TGCGCCAGCAGTTTCGGACAGACCTACAATGAGCAGTTCTTC. Translated: CASSFGQTYNEQFF.

The chain combines TRBV30 with TRBJ2-5; D call uncertain. In germline, CDR1 is GTSNPN, CDR2 SVGIG (reference sequence). The CDR3 totals 12 residues. V shed 2 bases and J shed 2 bases, with 6 bases lying between them. The CDR3 region is CAWSPQQETQYF. DNA of the CDR3: TGTGCCTGGAGTCCACAGCAAGAGACCCAGTACTTC.

This clone occurred once. The genes are TRBV19 and TRBJ1-5; 7 bases map to TRBD1. The CDR3 contains 17 residues. Germline V lookup: CDR1 LNHDA, CDR2 SQIVND (reference sequence). The ends lost 5 bases at V and 3 bases at J; junction bases unmatched: 13. The CDR3 DNA is TGTGCCAGTAGTTCACCGACAGGGAGTAGTTACAATCAGCCCCAGCATTTT. Protein product: CASSSPTGSSYNQPQHF.

The rearrangement links TRBV11-2 to TRBJ2-7; a weak D match, TRBD1 (5 bases). The CDR3 consists of 13 residues. Germline CDR1 reads SGHAT; CDR2 reads FQNNGV. V was shortened by 4 bases and J by 6 bases, with 13 bases between the two germline ends. This chain's CDR3 is CASSSISRVEQYF. The CDR3 bases are TGTGCCAGCAGCTCCATAAGCAGGGTCGAGCAGTACTTC. The complete variable domain, with remaining parts taken from reference TRBV11-2 and TRBJ2-7, reads EAGVAQSPRYKIIEKRQSVAFWCNPISGHATLYWYQQILGQGPKLLIQFQNNGVVDDSQLPKDRFSAERLKGVDSTLKIQPAKLEDSAVYLCASSSISRVEQYFGPGTRLTVT.

The chain has TRBV21-1 and TRBJ2-5; TRBD1, the table's D call, lacks a check against the DNA. TRBV21-1 is marked as a pseudogene. CDR3 length equals 16 residues. CDR3 protein: CASSCLGHGAQETQYF. The CDR3 DNA reads as TGTGCCAGCAGCTGCCTGGGACACGGGGCCCAAGAGACCCAGTACTTC.